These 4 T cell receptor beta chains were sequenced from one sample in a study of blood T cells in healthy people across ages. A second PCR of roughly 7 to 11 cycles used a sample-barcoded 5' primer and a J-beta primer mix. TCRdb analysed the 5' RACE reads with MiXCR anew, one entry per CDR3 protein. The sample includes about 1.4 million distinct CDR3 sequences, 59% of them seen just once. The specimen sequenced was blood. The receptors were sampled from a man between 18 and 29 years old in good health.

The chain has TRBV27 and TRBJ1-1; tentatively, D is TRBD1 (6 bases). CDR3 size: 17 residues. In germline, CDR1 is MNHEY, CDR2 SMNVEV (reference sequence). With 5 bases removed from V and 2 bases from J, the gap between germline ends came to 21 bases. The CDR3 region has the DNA TGTGCCAGCAGTGTCGTGGGCAGGGGCTATTCCAACACTGAAGCTTTCTTT. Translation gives CASSVVGRGYSNTEAFF.

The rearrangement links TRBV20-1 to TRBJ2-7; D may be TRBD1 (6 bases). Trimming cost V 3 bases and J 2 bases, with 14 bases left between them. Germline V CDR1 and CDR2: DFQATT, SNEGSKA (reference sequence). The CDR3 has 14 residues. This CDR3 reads CSARITGTPYEQYF. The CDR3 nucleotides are TGCAGTGCTAGGATTACAGGGACCCCCTACGAGCAGTACTTC.

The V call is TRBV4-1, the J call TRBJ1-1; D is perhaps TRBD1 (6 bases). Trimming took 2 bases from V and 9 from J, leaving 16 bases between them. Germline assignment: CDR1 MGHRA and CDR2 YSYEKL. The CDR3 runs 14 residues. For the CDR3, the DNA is TGCGCCAGCAGCCAACTGGGCACAGGGCTCCAAGCTTTCTTT. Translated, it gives CASSQLGTGLQAFF.

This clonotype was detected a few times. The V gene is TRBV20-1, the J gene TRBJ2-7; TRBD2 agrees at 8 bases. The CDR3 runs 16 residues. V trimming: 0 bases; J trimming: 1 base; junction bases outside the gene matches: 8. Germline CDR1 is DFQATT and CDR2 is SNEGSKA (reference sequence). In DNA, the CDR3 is TGCAGTGCTAGAGACAGTAGCGGGGTATTTTCCTACGAGCAGTACTTC. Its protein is CSARDSSGVFSYEQYF.